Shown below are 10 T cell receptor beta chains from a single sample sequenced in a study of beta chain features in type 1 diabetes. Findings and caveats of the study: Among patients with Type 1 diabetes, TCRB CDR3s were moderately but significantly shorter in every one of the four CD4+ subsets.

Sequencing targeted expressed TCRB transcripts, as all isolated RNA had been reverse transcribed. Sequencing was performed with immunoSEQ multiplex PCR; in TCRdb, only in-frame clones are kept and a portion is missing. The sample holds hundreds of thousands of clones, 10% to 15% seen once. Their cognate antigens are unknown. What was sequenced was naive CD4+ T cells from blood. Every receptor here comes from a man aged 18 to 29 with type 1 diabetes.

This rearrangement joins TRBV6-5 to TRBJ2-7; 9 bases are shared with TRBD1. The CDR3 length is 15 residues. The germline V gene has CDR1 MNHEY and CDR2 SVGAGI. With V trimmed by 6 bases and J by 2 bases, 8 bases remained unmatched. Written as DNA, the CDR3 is TGTGCCAGCAGCAACCGCGGACAGGGGACCTACGAGCAGTACTTC. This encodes CASSNRGQGTYEQYF.

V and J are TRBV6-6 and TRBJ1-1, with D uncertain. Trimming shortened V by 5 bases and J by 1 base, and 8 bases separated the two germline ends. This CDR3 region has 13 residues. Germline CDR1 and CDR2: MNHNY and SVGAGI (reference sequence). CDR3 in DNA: TGTGCCAGCAGTCCTACATGGAACACTGAAGCTTTCTTT. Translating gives CASSPTWNTEAFF.

DNA of the CDR3: TGTGCCAGCAGTTTCGGGACAAAAGGCACAGATACGCAGTATTTT. It codes for CASSFGTKGTDTQYF. The J gene is TRBJ2-3, the V gene TRBV27, with a tentative D call TRBD1 (6 bases). Trimming shortened V by 3 bases and J by 1 base, and 11 bases separated the two germline ends. The CDR3 covers 15 residues. The germline gives CDR1 MNHEY, CDR2 SMNVEV (reference sequence).

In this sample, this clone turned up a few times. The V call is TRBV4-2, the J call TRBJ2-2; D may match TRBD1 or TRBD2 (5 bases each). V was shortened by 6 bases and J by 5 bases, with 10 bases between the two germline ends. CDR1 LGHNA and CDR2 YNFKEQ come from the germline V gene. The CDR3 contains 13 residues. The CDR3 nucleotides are TGTGCCAGCAGGGGGACGGCTACCGGGGAGCTGTTTTTT. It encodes CASRGTATGELFF.

CDR3 in DNA: TGTGCCACCAGCAGAGCTAAGCCGGAGACCCAGTACTTC. Residues: CATSRAKPETQYF. The chain uses TRBV15 and TRBJ2-5; the D is unclear. The V and J ends lost 1 base and 5 bases respectively, with 8 bases between them. The germline CDR1 and CDR2 sequences are LNHNV and YYDKDF (reference sequence). The CDR3 is 13 residues long.

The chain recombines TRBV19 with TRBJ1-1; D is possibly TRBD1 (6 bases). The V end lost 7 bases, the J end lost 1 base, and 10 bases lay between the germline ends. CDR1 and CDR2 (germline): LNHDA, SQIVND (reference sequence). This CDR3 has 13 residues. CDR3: CASTLDRNTEAFF. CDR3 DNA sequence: TGTGCCAGTACCCTGGACAGGAACACTGAAGCTTTCTTT.

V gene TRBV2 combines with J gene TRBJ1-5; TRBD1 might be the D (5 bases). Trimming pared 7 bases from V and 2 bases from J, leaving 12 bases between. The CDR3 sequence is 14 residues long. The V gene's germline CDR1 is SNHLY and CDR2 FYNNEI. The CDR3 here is CASIGVAGNQPQHF. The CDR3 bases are TGTGCCAGCATAGGGGTTGCGGGCAATCAGCCCCAGCATTTT. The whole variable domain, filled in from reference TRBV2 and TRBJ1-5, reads EPEVTQTPSHQVTQMGQEVILRCVPISNHLYFYWYRQILGQKVEFLVSFYNNEISEKSEIFDDQFSVERPDGSNFTLKIRSTKLEDSAMYFCASIGVAGNQPQHFGDGTRLSIL.

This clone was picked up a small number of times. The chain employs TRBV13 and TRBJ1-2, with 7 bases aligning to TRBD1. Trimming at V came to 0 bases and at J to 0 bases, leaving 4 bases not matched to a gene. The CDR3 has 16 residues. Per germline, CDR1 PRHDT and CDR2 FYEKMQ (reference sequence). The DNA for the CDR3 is TGTGCCAGCAGCTTAGGGGGACAGACTGCTAACTATGGCTACACCTTC. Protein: CASSLGGQTANYGYTF.

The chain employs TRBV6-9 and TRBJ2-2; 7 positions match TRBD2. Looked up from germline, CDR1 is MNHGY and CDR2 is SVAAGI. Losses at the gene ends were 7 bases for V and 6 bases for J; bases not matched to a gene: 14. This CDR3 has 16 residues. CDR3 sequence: CASNPPPKGGAGELFF. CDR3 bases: TGTGCCAGCAACCCCCCGCCCAAGGGAGGGGCCGGGGAGCTGTTTTTT.

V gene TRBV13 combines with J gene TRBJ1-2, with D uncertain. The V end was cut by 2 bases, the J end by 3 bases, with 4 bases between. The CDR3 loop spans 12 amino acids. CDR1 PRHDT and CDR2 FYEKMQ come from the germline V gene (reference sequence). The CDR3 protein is CASSLLDYGYTF. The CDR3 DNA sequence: TGTGCCAGCAGCTTACTAGACTATGGCTACACCTTC. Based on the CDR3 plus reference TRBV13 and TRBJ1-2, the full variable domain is AAGVIQSPRHLIKEKRETATLKCYPIPRHDTVYWYQQGPGQDPQFLISFYEKMQSDKGSIPDRFSAQQFSDYHSELNMSSLELGDSALYFCASSLLDYGYTFGSGTRLTVV.